This TCR beta chain was captured in a study of memory CD4+ T cells and cytomegalovirus serostatus. About the study: This sample comes from healthy Belgian adults, eight to ten CMV seropositive, roughly 22 seronegative.

In the case of this clone: Its target is not known.

Single viable CD3+CD4+CD8-CD45RO+ cells were sorted as the memory CD4+ T cells. Profiled with immunoSEQ multiplex PCR; TCRdb holds only in-frame clones, not every one. The sample records tens of thousands of clones, about 80% being singletons. The study's findings and limits: CMV serostatus prediction reached median AUC 0.95, or 0.91 with US-trained model. 67 of 164 known CMV-associated TCRbeta sequences appeared in CD4+ memory.

Source material: memory CD4+ T cells from blood. This receptor was obtained from an adult in good health and CMV-seronegative.

The CDR3 sequence is CASRLVMGTNQPQHF. The CDR3 region has the DNA TGTGCAAGTCGCTTAGTTATGGGTACCAATCAGCCCCAGCATTTT. V and J are TRBV12-2 and TRBJ1-5. TRBV12-2 is shown as a pseudogene. The CDR3 loop spans 15 amino acids.